The T cell receptor beta chain described here comes from a study of human T cells and chemical hapten exposure. The library gave individual cDNA molecules unique molecular identifiers. MiXCR, applied by TCRdb to the RACE reads, yields one record per CDR3 protein. The repertoire has some 91,000 distinct CDR3 sequences, about 28% of them found once; the top ten carry about a tenth. The time point was: patch test 3, about 24 weeks after DPC sensitization. Treatment noted: therapeutic diphenylcyclopropenone sensitization with weekly scalp DPC. This clonotype showed up just a few times. Here the sequenced sample was whole blood, taken in connection with sensitization to the hapten diphenylcyclopropenone (DPC). This sequence was found in a man in his forties with alopecia areata. Some clones in this sample may be carry-over from other donors' samples.

Written as DNA, the CDR3 is TGTGCCAGCAGCTGGAGGGACAGGGGCTCTGAAGCTTTCTTT. It specifies CASSWRDRGSEAFF. J is TRBJ1-1 and V is TRBV11-2, with 10 bases aligning to TRBD1. There are 14 residues in the CDR3. CDR1 is SGHAT, CDR2 FQNNGV, per germline. The ends lost 4 bases at V and 6 bases at J; junction bases unmatched: 5.